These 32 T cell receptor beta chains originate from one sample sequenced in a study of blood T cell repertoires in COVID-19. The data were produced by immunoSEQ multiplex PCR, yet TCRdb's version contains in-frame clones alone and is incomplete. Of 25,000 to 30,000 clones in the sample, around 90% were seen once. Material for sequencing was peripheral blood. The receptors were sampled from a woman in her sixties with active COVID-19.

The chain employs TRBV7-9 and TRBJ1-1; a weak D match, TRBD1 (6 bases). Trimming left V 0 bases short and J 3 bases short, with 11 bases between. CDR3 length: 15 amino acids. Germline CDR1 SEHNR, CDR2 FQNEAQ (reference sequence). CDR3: CASSLAGYRDTEAFF. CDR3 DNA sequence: TGTGCCAGCAGCTTAGCGGGGTACAGGGACACTGAAGCTTTCTTT.

Here the CDR3 reads CASSPTTWRSYNEQFF. CDR3 coding DNA: TGTGCCAGCAGCCCGACGACATGGAGGTCGTACAATGAGCAGTTCTTC. This chain joins TRBV3-1 (or the pseudogene TRBV3-2) and TRBJ2-1; a possible D gene is TRBD2 (5 bases). Looked up from germline, CDR1 is LGHDT and CDR2 is YNNKEL (reference sequence). Between the trimmed V and J ends, which lost 4 bases and 4 bases, there was a span of 17 bases. The CDR3 runs 16 residues.

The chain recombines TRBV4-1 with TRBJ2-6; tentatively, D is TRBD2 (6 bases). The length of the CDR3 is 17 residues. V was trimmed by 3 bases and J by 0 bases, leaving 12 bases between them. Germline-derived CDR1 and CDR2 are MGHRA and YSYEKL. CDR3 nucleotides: TGCGCCAGCAGCCAGTCGCAGGGAGGCTCTGGGGCCAACGTCCTGACTTTC. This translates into CASSQSQGGSGANVLTF.

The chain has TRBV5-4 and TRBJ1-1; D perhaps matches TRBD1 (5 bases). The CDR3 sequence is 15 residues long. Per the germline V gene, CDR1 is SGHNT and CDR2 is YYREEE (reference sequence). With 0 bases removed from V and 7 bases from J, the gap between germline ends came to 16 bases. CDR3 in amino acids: CASSLGAGWVSEAFF. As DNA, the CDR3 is TGTGCCAGCAGCTTGGGGGCAGGGTGGGTAAGTGAAGCTTTCTTT.

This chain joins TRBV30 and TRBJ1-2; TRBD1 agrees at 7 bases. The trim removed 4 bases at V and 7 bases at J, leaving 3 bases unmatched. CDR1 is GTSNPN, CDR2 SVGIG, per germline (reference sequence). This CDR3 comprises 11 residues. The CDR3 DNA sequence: TGTGCCTGGAACAGGGGTGGTGGCTACACCTTC. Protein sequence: CAWNRGGGYTF. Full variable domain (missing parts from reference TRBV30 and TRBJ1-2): SQTIHQWPATLVQPVGSPLSLECTVEGTSNPNLYWYRQAAGRGLQLLFYSVGIGQISSEVPQNLSASRPQDRQFILSSKKLLLSDSGFYLCAWNRGGGYTFGSGTRLTVV.

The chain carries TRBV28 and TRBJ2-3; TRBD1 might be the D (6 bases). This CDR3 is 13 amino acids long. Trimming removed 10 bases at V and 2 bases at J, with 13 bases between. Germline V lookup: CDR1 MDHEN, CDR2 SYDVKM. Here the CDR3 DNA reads TGTGCCAATTCAGGGGTTAACACAGATACGCAGTATTTT. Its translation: CANSGVNTDTQYF.

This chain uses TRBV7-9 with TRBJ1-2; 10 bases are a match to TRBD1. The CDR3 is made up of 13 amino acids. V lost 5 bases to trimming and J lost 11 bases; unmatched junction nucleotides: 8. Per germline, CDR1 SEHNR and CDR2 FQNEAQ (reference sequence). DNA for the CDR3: TGTGCCAGCAGCCCCCGGGACAGGGGTTGGTACACCTTC. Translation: CASSPRDRGWYTF.

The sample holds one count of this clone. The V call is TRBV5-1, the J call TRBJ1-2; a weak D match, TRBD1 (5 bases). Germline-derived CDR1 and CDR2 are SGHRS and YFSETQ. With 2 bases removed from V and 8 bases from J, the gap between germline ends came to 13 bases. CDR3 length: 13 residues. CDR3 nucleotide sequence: TGCGCCAGCAGCTTATGGGGGGACGGCGGCTACACCTTC. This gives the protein CASSLWGDGGYTF.

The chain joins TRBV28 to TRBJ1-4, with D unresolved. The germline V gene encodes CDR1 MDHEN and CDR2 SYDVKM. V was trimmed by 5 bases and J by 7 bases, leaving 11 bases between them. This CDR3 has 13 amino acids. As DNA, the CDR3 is TGTGCCAGCAGTCCCCTAAGAATTGAAAAACTGTTTTTT. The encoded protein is CASSPLRIEKLFF.

The chain's CDR3 is CATDSGTLYNEQFF. As DNA, the CDR3 is TGTGCCACGGATTCCGGGACACTATACAATGAGCAGTTCTTC. The chain joins TRBV24-1 to TRBJ2-1, with D tentatively TRBD1 (6 bases). V gave up 10 bases and J gave up 4 bases, with 16 bases separating them. CDR1 and CDR2 from the germline V gene are KGHDR and SFDVKD. CDR3 size: 14 residues.

CDR3 amino acids: CASSPRASGIYEQYF. The CDR3 nucleotides read TGTGCCAGCAGCCCCCGGGCTAGCGGGATCTACGAGCAGTACTTC. The J gene is TRBJ2-7, the V gene TRBV5-4; 9 nucleotides align to TRBD2. CDR1 and CDR2 (germline): SGHNT, YYREEE (reference sequence). The V and J ends lost 4 bases and 3 bases, in that order; junction bases with no gene match: 8. CDR3 length: 15 residues.

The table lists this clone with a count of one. The CDR3 loop reads CASSQAGQYYGYTF. CDR3 in DNA: TGTGCCAGCAGCCAGGCCGGACAGTACTATGGCTACACCTTC. This chain links TRBV3-1 (or the pseudogene TRBV3-2) with TRBJ1-2; the D gene is possibly TRBD1 (6 bases). CDR3 length equals 14 residues. Trimming removed 3 bases at V and 3 bases at J, with 11 bases between. Looked up from germline, CDR1 is LGHDT and CDR2 is YNNKEL (reference sequence).

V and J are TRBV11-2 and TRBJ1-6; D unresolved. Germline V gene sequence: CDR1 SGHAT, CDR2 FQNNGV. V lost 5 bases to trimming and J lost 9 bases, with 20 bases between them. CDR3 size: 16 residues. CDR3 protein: CASSPISGRLSSPLHF. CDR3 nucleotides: TGTGCCAGCAGCCCGATTTCGGGGAGGCTGAGTTCACCCCTCCACTTT.

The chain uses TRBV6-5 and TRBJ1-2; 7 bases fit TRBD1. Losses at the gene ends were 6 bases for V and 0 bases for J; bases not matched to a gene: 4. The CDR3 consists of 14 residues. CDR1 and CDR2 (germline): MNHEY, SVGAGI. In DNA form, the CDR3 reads TGTGCCAGCAGGAGGGACAGAACTAACTATGGCTACACCTTC. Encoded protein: CASRRDRTNYGYTF.

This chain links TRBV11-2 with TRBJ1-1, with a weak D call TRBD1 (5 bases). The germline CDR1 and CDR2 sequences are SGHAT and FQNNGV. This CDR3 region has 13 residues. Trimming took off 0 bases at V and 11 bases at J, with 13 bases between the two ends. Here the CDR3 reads CASSLERMRGAFF. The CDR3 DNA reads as TGTGCCAGCAGCTTAGAAAGAATGCGGGGGGCTTTCTTT.

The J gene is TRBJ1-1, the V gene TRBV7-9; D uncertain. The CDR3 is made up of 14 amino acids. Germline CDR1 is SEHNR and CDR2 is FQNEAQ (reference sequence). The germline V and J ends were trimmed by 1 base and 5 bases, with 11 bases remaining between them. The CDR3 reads CASSLVDGKTEAFF. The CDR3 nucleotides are TGTGCCAGCAGCTTAGTTGACGGGAAAACTGAAGCTTTCTTT.

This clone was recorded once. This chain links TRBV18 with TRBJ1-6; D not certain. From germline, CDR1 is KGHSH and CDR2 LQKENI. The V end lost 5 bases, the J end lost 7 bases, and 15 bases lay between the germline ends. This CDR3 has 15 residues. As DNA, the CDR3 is TGTGCCAGCTCAGAGTCCGGGGTTCAGAATTCACCCCTCCACTTT. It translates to CASSESGVQNSPLHF.

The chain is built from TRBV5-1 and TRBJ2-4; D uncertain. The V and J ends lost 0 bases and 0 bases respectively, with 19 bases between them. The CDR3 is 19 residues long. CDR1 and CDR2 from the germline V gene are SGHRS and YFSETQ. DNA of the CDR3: TGCGCCAGCAGCTTGGAGGCAGTCAGAGGCCCCCTAGCCAAAAACATTCAGTACTTC. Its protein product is CASSLEAVRGPLAKNIQYF.

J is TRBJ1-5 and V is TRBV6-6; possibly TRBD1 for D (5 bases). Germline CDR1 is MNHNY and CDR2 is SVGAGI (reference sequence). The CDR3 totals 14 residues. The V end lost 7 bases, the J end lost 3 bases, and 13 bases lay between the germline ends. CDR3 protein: CASTTAGNNQPQHF. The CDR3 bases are TGTGCCAGCACCACGGCAGGGAACAATCAGCCCCAGCATTTT.

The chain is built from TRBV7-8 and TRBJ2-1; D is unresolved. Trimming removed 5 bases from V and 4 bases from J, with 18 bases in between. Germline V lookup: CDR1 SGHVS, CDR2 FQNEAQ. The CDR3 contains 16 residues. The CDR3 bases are TGTGCCAGCAGCCCCTATGTCTCGGGTGCTTACAATGAGCAGTTCTTC. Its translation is CASSPYVSGAYNEQFF.

The CDR3 DNA reads as TGTGCCAGCAGCTCAGAAGTGGCCGGGGAGCTGTTTTTT. Its translation is CASSSEVAGELFF. The chain uses TRBV5-4 and TRBJ2-2; D not certain. Trimming left V 3 bases short and J 6 bases short, with 9 bases between. The CDR3 length is 13 residues. The germline gives CDR1 SGHNT, CDR2 YYREEE (reference sequence).

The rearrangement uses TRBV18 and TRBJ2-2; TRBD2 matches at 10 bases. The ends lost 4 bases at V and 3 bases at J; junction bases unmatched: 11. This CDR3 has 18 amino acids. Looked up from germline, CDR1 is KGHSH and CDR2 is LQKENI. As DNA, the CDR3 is TGTGCCAGCTCACTAAGGACTAGCGGCTCCTCGGACACCGGGGAGCTGTTTTTT. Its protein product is CASSLRTSGSSDTGELFF.

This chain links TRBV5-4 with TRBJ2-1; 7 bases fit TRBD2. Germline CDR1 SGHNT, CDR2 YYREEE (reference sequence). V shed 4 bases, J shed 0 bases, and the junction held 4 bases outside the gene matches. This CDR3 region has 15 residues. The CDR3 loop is CASSRGGDSYNEQFF. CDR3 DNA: TGTGCCAGCAGCCGCGGGGGAGACTCCTACAATGAGCAGTTCTTC.

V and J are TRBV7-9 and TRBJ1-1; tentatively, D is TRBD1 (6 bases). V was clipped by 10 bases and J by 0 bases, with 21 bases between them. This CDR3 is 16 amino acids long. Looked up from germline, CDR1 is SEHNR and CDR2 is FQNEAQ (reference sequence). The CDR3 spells CATPDARDTMNTEAFF. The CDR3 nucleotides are TGTGCCACCCCGGATGCCCGGGACACAATGAACACTGAAGCTTTCTTT. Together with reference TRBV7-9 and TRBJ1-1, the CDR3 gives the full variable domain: DTGVSQNPRHKITKRGQNVTFRCDPISEHNRLYWYRQTLGQGPEFLTYFQNEAQLEKSRLLSDRFSAERPKGSFSTLEIQRTEQGDSAMYLCATPDARDTMNTEAFFGQGTRLTVV.

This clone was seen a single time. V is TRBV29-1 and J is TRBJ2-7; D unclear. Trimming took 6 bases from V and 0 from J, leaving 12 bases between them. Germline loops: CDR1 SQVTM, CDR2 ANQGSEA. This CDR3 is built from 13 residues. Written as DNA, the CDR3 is TGCAGCGTCGTCACTCCAATCTCCTACGAGCAGTACTTC. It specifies CSVVTPISYEQYF.

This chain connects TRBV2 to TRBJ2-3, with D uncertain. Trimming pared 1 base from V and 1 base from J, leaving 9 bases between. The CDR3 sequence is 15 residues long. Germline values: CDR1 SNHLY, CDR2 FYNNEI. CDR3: CASSEVVLGTDTQYF. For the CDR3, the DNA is TGTGCCAGCAGTGAAGTGGTCTTAGGCACAGATACGCAGTATTTT.

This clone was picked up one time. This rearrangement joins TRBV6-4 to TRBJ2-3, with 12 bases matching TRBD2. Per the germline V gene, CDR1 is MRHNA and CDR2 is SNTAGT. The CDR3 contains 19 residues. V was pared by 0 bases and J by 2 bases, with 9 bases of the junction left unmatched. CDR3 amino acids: CASSDSSTSGSLYTDTQYF. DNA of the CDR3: TGTGCCAGCAGTGACTCCTCGACTAGCGGGAGTCTCTACACAGATACGCAGTATTTT.

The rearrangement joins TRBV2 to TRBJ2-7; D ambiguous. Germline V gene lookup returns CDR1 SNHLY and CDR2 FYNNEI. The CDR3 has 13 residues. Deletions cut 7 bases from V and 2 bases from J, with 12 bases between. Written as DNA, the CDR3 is TGTGCCAGCACTAGATACGGTGCCTACGAGCAGTACTTC. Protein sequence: CASTRYGAYEQYF.

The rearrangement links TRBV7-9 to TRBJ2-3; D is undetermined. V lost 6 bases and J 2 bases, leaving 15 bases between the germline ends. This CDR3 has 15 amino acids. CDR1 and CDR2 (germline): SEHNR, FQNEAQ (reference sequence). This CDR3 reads CASSSPFEDTDTQYF. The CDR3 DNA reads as TGTGCCAGCAGTTCCCCTTTCGAGGACACAGATACGCAGTATTTT.

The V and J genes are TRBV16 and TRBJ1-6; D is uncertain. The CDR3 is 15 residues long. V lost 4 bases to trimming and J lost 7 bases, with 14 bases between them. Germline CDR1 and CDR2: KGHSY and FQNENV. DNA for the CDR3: TGTGCCAGCAGCCCCCGCGGGGTAGAGAATTCACCCCTCCACTTT. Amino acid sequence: CASSPRGVENSPLHF.

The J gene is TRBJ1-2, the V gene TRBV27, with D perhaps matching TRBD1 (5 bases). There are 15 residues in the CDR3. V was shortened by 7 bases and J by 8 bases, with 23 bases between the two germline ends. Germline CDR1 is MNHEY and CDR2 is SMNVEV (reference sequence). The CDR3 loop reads CASKLSGVLTRGYTF. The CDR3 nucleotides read TGTGCCAGCAAGCTTTCGGGGGTTCTAACTAGAGGCTACACCTTC.

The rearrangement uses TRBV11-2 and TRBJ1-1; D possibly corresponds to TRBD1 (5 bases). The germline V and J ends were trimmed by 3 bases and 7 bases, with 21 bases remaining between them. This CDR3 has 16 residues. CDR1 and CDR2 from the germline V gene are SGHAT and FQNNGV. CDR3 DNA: TGTGCCAGCAGCTTCGGTCGGGGGGTATGGTCCCTTGAAGCTTTCTTT. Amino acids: CASSFGRGVWSLEAFF.